In this sample, the clone carrying this T cell receptor beta chain turned up many times. Its specificity is unknown. Germline V gene sequence: CDR1 SGHNT, CDR2 YYREEE (reference sequence). The CDR3 is 15 residues long. J lost 4 bases, V lost 7 bases, and 6 bases had no gene match. The data derive from a study of T cells after yellow fever vaccination. Whole-study context: Fractions low in cell number were prepared with SMART-Seq v4 Ultra Low Input.

Study-level findings and limits: The study noted that FACS-sorted repertoires could contain abundant clonotypes contaminating from the bulk population. A weaker secondary response peaked on day 5, the primary on day 15.

The TCR cDNA carried a universal primer site and UMIs from 5'RACE template switching. TCRdb ran MiXCR on the 5' RACE reads and lists one entry per CDR3 protein. The sample records just over 300,000 distinct CDR3 sequences, 3.6% being singletons. J is TRBJ2-1 and V is TRBV5-4; 12 bases fit TRBD2. The source was PBMCs, collected on the day of the yellow fever booster vaccination. The receptor was isolated from a man between 18 and 35 years old who received the YFV17D yellow fever vaccine. CDR3 residues: CASLTSGGIYNEQFF. CDR3 DNA sequence: TGTGCCAGCCTAACTAGCGGGGGGATATACAATGAGCAGTTCTTC.